This is a list of T cell receptor beta chains from one sample in a study of identical twins. TCRdb reanalysed the 5' RACE reads using MiXCR and keeps one entry per CDR3 protein. Among around 480,000 distinct CDR3 sequences listed, over 11% were seen once. The sample also formed part of further work on yellow fever vaccine responses in identical twins.

The sample was CD4+ T cells sorted from blood. These receptors all come from a woman aged 18 to 35 in good health. The CDR3 runs from the conserved cysteine through the conserved F or W. Each record gives: V gene, J gene, CDR3 protein.

TRBV7-2	TRBJ2-1	CASSLVETSSNEQFF
TRBV12-3/TRBV12-4	TRBJ1-2	CASSLGGAGYTF
TRBV11-2	TRBJ2-5	CASSAASGGAWETQHF
TRBV5-1	TRBJ1-1	CASSDGLGLSAKAFF
TRBV20-1	TRBJ2-1	CCASPDFPSSYNEQFF
TRBV20-1	TRBJ2-1	CSARDVGLGDNEQFF
TRBV3-1	TRBJ2-2	CASGSAASSRTGELFF
TRBV24-1	TRBJ2-4	CATSDARASGAKNIQYF
TRBV18	TRBJ2-5	CASSQNSGGIETQYF
TRBV10-3	TRBJ2-2	CATGLAGVGLNTGELFF
TRBV11-2	TRBJ2-7	CASSESGSWNQQYF
TRBV6-1	TRBJ2-7	CASSLRGGVSYEQYF
TRBV7-9	TRBJ2-7	CASSPRGGIPYEQYF
TRBV7-9	TRBJ2-3	CASSLVNRGSGTDTQYF
TRBV10-3	TRBJ1-2	CAISGTGGDGYTF
TRBV27	TRBJ2-4	CASSSDRKIGALAKNIQYF
TRBV9	TRBJ1-6	CASSGGTGNSPLHF
TRBV6-1	TRBJ2-7	CASSARRAYEQYF
TRBV6-4	TRBJ2-1	CASKRTARSDAQFF
TRBV10-2	TRBJ2-2	CASSVAPANTGELFF
TRBV6-2/TRBV6-3	TRBJ2-4	CASRKTGEDIQYF
TRBV29-1	TRBJ2-1	CSVAVAGGPRNEQFF
TRBV5-1	TRBJ2-3	CASSHGSTGLTITDTQYF
TRBV11-2	TRBJ2-5	CASSSPSRASGGKSETQYF
TRBV4-2	TRBJ2-5	CASSQETSLYQETQYF
TRBV7-2	TRBJ1-5	CASSYRGNSNQPQHF
TRBV4-2	TRBJ2-1	CASSQGGQGNEQFF
TRBV6-1	TRBJ2-6	CASSRKGKDSGANVLTF
TRBV7-6	TRBJ2-2	CASSLIGQGTGELFF
TRBV5-6	TRBJ1-1	CASSPGHKNTEAFF
TRBV27	TRBJ2-3	CASSTGTGTQYF
TRBV7-9	TRBJ2-2	CASSSSGGTGELFF
TRBV12-3/TRBV12-4	TRBJ2-1	CASSLGAATSQFF
TRBV20-1	TRBJ2-1	CSARVMGLAGDNEQFF
TRBV20-1	TRBJ2-1	CSAPDTRQYNEQFF
TRBV20-1	TRBJ2-1	CSARSSGSSYNEQFF
TRBV14	TRBJ2-7	CASSQVPKTVSPFGEQYF
TRBV5-6	TRBJ2-3	CASGLTPGASTDTQYF
TRBV7-2	TRBJ2-1	CASSWGGESGEQFF
TRBV29-1	TRBJ1-1	CSVRQGGSSTEAFF
TRBV28	TRBJ2-7	CASSSGQLALYEQYF
TRBV6-2/TRBV6-3	TRBJ2-5	CASTLAGAQETQYF
TRBV7-2	TRBJ1-2	CASNGDRAYGYTF
TRBV11-2	TRBJ2-7	CASSSRGYEQYF
TRBV20-1	TRBJ1-5	CSARDRDRSNQPQHF
TRBV30	TRBJ2-1	CAWSVATGDYNEQFF
TRBV20-1	TRBJ2-7	CSARAAFEQYF
TRBV29-1	TRBJ1-1	CSVVGDNTEAFF
TRBV4-3	TRBJ2-1	CASSQVFGTSGYNEQFF